This T cell receptor (beta chain) is drawn from a study of T cells in Graves' hyperthyroidism and ophthalmopathy. Amplification of TCR beta CDR3 regions was performed using RNA transcripts as template. With the HTBI primer set, the TCR CDR3 went through a first round of RT-PCR. TCRdb itself ran the multiplex PCR reads through MiXCR, one entry per CDR3 protein. Altogether 490,000 or so distinct CDR3 sequences are present, roughly 16% being singletons, with the ten largest covering 25% to 30%. The study, taken as a whole, reports: Most clonotypes expanded in thyroid above 0.001 were likewise present in blood.

In this sample, this clonotype turned up a few times. The antigen is not known. The V segment lost 6 bases and the J segment 5 bases; nucleotides outside the gene matches: 8. The CDR3 runs 15 residues. Inclusion characteristics of ophthalmopathy patients comprised a Clinical Activity Score of at least 3, a NOSPECS grade of at least 4, and duration under 3 months. Sequenced input: blood. V gene TRBV12-3 or TRBV12-4 combines with J gene TRBJ1-1; 11 bases fit TRBD1. The receptor was derived from a young woman with Graves' ophthalmopathy. In DNA, the CDR3 is TGTGCCAGCAGGTCGGACAGGGGGCGCGATACTGAAGCTTTCTTT. Protein sequence: CASRSDRGRDTEAFF.